The TCR beta chain under discussion was sequenced for a study of blood T cell repertoires in COVID-19. The method was immunoSEQ multiplex PCR; TCRdb's version includes in-frame clones alone and lacks a portion of them. Altogether some 250,000 clones are present, roughly 91% being singletons, with the ten largest covering around 10%. The CDR3 is 14 residues long. Deletions cut 4 bases from V and 5 bases from J, with 15 bases between. Germline values: CDR1 SGHTS, CDR2 YDEGEE. Material: PBMCs or T cells enriched from blood (not recorded which). This clonotype was sampled from a man aged 35 to 55 who had recovered from COVID-19. The chain recombines TRBV5-8 with TRBJ2-5, with D maybe TRBD1 (5 bases). CDR3 residues: CASSPDSGAETQYF. The CDR3, as DNA: TGTGCCAGCAGCCCGGATAGTGGGGCGGAGACCCAGTACTTC.